A single sample is the source of the 2 T cell receptor beta chains below, sequenced in a study of cytomegalovirus exposure and HLA in healthy donors. The PCR had 60 Vbeta and 13 Jbeta primers. Produced via immunoSEQ multiplex PCR; TCRdb's table is partial and in-frame only. The table includes 180,000 or so clones, 86% detected once. Material for sequencing was PBMCs. The receptors originated from a woman aged 25 to 39 in good health and CMV-seronegative.

A single count supports this clone. The chain couples TRBV7-2 to TRBJ2-3, with 12 bases that match TRBD2. The CDR3 totals 15 residues. Trimming at V came to 5 bases and at J to 4 bases, leaving 4 bases not matched to a gene. The V gene's germline CDR1 is SGHTA and CDR2 FQGNSA. Here the CDR3 reads CASSPTSGSSDTQYF. Here the CDR3 DNA reads TGTGCCAGCAGCCCGACTAGCGGGAGCTCAGATACGCAGTATTTT.

The chain combines TRBV6-1 with TRBJ2-2, with D possibly matching TRBD1 (9 bases). From germline, CDR1 is MNHNS and CDR2 SASEGT. V was cut by 4 bases and J by 6 bases, with 18 bases left in between. The CDR3 has 16 amino acids. The CDR3 loop is CASSGYRGREAGELFF. The CDR3 bases are TGTGCCAGCAGTGGCTACAGGGGGCGGGAGGCCGGGGAGCTGTTTTTT.